This paragraph covers one T cell receptor beta chain sequence. This specimen belongs to a study of shared clonotypes between healthy human individuals. The germline V and J ends were trimmed by 0 bases and 5 bases, with 11 bases remaining between them. Germline loops: CDR1 SGDLS, CDR2 YYNGEE. This CDR3 region has 15 residues. The repertoire was sequenced with immunoSEQ multiplex PCR; TCRdb's copy has only in-frame clones and lacks some. The sample gives more than 2,000,000 clones, 80% to 95% of which show up once; about 0.39% is in the top ten. The sequencing sample was made of naive CD4+ T cells from PBMCs. Stated subset: CD45RA+ positively selected. The chain employs TRBV9 and TRBJ2-2; the D gene is possibly TRBD1 (5 bases). This sequence originates from a man younger than 35 in good health. Some clones in this sample may be carry-over from other donors' samples. As DNA, the CDR3 is TGTGCCAGCAGCGTAGATCCAGGGCGGACCGGGGAGCTGTTTTTT. This gives the protein CASSVDPGRTGELFF.